Below, 21 T cell receptor beta chains from the same sample are listed, as sequenced in a study of T cell responses to AZD1222 COVID-19 vaccine. TCRdb's table, derived via immunoSEQ multiplex PCR, lists solely in-frame clones and lacks some. Altogether around 120,000 clones are present, approximately 92% being singletons, with the ten largest covering around 15%. Sequenced here: peripheral blood, sampled on day 0 of AZD1222 vaccination. Receptor source: an adult in good health.

The chain employs TRBV28 and TRBJ2-2; unclear D gene. The CDR3 sequence is 14 residues long. V was pared by 8 bases and J by 0 bases, with 10 bases between. Germline V gene lookup returns CDR1 MDHEN and CDR2 SYDVKM. The CDR3 sequence is CASRQGTNTGELFF. DNA for the CDR3: TGTGCCAGCCGACAAGGGACGAACACCGGGGAGCTGTTTTTT.

The CDR3 is CASSLVASGEQFF. CDR3 coding DNA: TGTGCCAGCAGTTTGGTAGCATCGGGTGAGCAGTTCTTC. The V gene is TRBV12-3 or TRBV12-4, the J gene TRBJ2-1; no firm D call. CDR3 length equals 13 residues. V was shortened by 3 bases and J by 9 bases, with 12 bases between the two germline ends.

This clone was seen a single time. This chain links TRBV4-1 with TRBJ1-4, with D unresolved. This CDR3 region has 17 residues. The ends were cut back, 0 bases at V and 5 bases at J, with 16 bases in the middle. CDR1 is MGHRA, CDR2 YSYEKL, per germline. CDR3 amino acids: CASSQEGSGRLNEKLFF. As DNA, the CDR3 is TGCGCCAGCAGCCAAGAGGGTAGCGGACGGCTAAATGAAAAACTGTTTTTT.

This chain's CDR3 is CAWSVLSGSYEQYF. CDR3 coding DNA: TGTGCCTGGAGTGTACTTAGCGGATCCTACGAGCAGTACTTC. This sequence joins TRBV30 and TRBJ2-7; perhaps TRBD2 as D (6 bases). Deletions cut 0 bases from V and 1 base from J, with 10 bases between. The length of the CDR3 is 14 residues. CDR1 is GTSNPN, CDR2 SVGIG, per germline (reference sequence). Using reference TRBV30 and TRBJ2-7 for the parts outside the CDR3, the full variable domain is SQTIHQWPATLVQPVGSPLSLECTVEGTSNPNLYWYRQAAGRGLQLLFYSVGIGQISSEVPQNLSASRPQDRQFILSSKKLLLSDSGFYLCAWSVLSGSYEQYFGPGTRLTVT.

V usage is TRBV14 and J usage is TRBJ1-1; weak D call: TRBD1 (6 bases). Germline V gives CDR1 SGHDN, CDR2 FVKESK. The CDR3 extends over 15 amino acids. Trimming stripped 1 base from V and 3 bases from J, with 12 bases between. The CDR3 coding sequence is TGTGCCAGCAGCCAAGTTGCAGGGGCGTACACTGAAGCTTTCTTT. Residues: CASSQVAGAYTEAFF.

The V and J genes are TRBV13 and TRBJ2-1; D tentatively reads TRBD1 or TRBD2 (6 bases each). The germline V gene encodes CDR1 PRHDT and CDR2 FYEKMQ (reference sequence). Trimming pared 3 bases from V and 0 bases from J, leaving 12 bases between. The CDR3 is 16 amino acids. The DNA of the CDR3 is TGTGCCAGCAGCTTGGGCGGGACACCCTCCTACAATGAGCAGTTCTTC. Its translation is CASSLGGTPSYNEQFF.

The rearrangement uses TRBV19 and TRBJ2-2; TRBD1 matches at 8 bases. Germline loops: CDR1 LNHDA, CDR2 SQIVND (reference sequence). The CDR3 sequence is 16 residues long. The J segment lost 2 bases and the V segment lost 7 bases, leaving 9 bases of the junction unmatched. CDR3 DNA sequence: TGTGCCAGTAAGACAGGGGTCCTAGTTAACACCGGGGAGCTGTTTTTT. Translated, it gives CASKTGVLVNTGELFF.

The chain links TRBV12-3 or TRBV12-4 to TRBJ2-7; TRBD1 might be the D (6 bases). V was shortened by 5 bases and J by 4 bases, with 12 bases between the two germline ends. The CDR3 runs 13 residues. CDR3 sequence reads: CASSLGTRYEQYF. The CDR3 DNA reads TGTGCCAGCAGTCTCGGGACAAGGTACGAGCAGTACTTC.

The V call is TRBV4-3, the J call TRBJ1-3; TRBD1 is a possible D gene (5 bases). V lost 0 bases and J lost 2, with 11 bases in between. This CDR3 comprises 16 residues. Per the germline V gene, CDR1 is LGHNA and CDR2 is YSLEER. The CDR3 loop is CASSQDPGRPGNTIYF. In DNA, the CDR3 is TGCGCCAGCAGCCAAGATCCAGGGAGGCCTGGAAACACCATATATTTT.

CDR3 bases: TGTGCCAGCAGTTTAAGCCAGAACACTGAAGCTTTCTTT. This codes for CASSLSQNTEAFF. The J gene is TRBJ1-1, the V gene TRBV28; D unresolved. The germline gives CDR1 MDHEN, CDR2 SYDVKM. The CDR3 totals 13 residues. The V and J ends lost 2 bases and 1 base respectively, with 5 bases between them.

The chain is built from TRBV5-5 and TRBJ1-1; D perhaps matches TRBD1 (6 bases). In germline, CDR1 is SGHKS, CDR2 YYEKEE (reference sequence). CDR3 length: 15 amino acids. Trimming cost V 1 base and J 5 bases, with 15 bases left between them. This CDR3 reads CASSLLGGTGTEAFF. In DNA form, the CDR3 reads TGTGCCAGCAGCTTGTTAGGGGGTACGGGGACTGAAGCTTTCTTT.

This rearrangement joins TRBV2 to TRBJ2-3; D gene unclear. The V end lost 8 bases, the J end lost 6 bases, and 3 bases lay between the germline ends. CDR1 and CDR2 (germline): SNHLY, FYNNEI. The length of the CDR3 is 9 residues. The CDR3 loop is CASGDTQYF. The CDR3 region has the DNA TGTGCCAGCGGGGATACGCAGTATTTT.

V usage is TRBV11-2 and J usage is TRBJ1-2; TRBD1 matches 8 bases. V trimming: 5 bases; J trimming: 6 bases; junction bases outside the gene matches: 8. Germline CDR1 and CDR2: SGHAT and FQNNGV. CDR3 size: 14 residues. The CDR3 reads CASSPVQGGDGYTF. CDR3 bases: TGTGCCAGCAGCCCCGTACAGGGGGGTGATGGCTACACCTTC.

J is TRBJ2-7 and V is TRBV28; tentative D call: TRBD2 (7 bases). V was pared by 4 bases and J by 2 bases, with 21 bases between. This CDR3 has 17 amino acids. From germline, CDR1 is MDHEN and CDR2 SYDVKM. The CDR3 reads CASSSSGGRRKTYEQYF. In DNA, the CDR3 is TGTGCCAGCAGTTCATCGGGGGGCAGGAGGAAGACCTACGAGCAGTACTTC.

This rearrangement joins TRBV7-2 to TRBJ1-1; 7 nucleotides match TRBD1. V shed 5 bases and J 6 bases; nucleotides not matched to a gene: 6. Germline lookup yields CDR1 SGHTA and CDR2 FQGNSA. This CDR3 has 13 residues. CDR3 sequence reads: CASSIDRVAEAFF. CDR3 nucleotide sequence: TGTGCCAGCAGCATTGACAGGGTAGCTGAAGCTTTCTTT.

The chain has TRBV19 and TRBJ1-5; possibly TRBD1 for D (6 bases). V lost 5 bases and J 6 bases, leaving 20 bases between the germline ends. This CDR3 has 16 residues. Per the germline V gene, CDR1 is LNHDA and CDR2 is SQIVND (reference sequence). The CDR3 loop is CASSPWEQGIGQPQHF. The CDR3 nucleotides are TGTGCCAGTAGTCCCTGGGAACAGGGAATAGGTCAGCCCCAGCATTTT.

V and J are TRBV28 and TRBJ1-1; no clear D. Trimming left V 1 base short and J 3 bases short, with 6 bases between. Germline CDR1 reads MDHEN; CDR2 reads SYDVKM. The CDR3 runs to 13 residues. CDR3 in amino acids: CASSLLRDTEAFF. For the CDR3, the DNA is TGTGCCAGCAGTTTATTGAGGGACACTGAAGCTTTCTTT.

The chain combines TRBV12-3 or TRBV12-4 with TRBJ1-5; no definite D call. The CDR3 runs 12 residues. V was clipped by 5 bases and J by 6 bases, with 8 bases between them. The CDR3 protein is CASSLRGQPQHF. The CDR3 region has the DNA TGTGCCAGCAGTCTCCGGGGTCAGCCCCAGCATTTT.

The V and J genes are TRBV5-1 and TRBJ1-1; D call uncertain. The V end lost 4 bases, the J end lost 5 bases, and 12 bases lay between the germline ends. CDR3 length: 13 amino acids. CDR1 and CDR2 from the germline V gene are SGHRS and YFSETQ. This chain's CDR3 is CASSAGAGTEAFF. In DNA, the CDR3 is TGCGCCAGCAGCGCTGGAGCCGGGACTGAAGCTTTCTTT.

The chain uses TRBV13 and TRBJ2-6, with D possibly TRBD1 on 6 matching bases. The CDR3 is 14 residues long. Trimming shortened V by 5 bases and J by 4 bases, and 9 bases separated the two germline ends. Germline V CDR1 and CDR2: PRHDT, FYEKMQ (reference sequence). CDR3 coding DNA: TGTGCCAGCAGCGGGGGCGAAGGGGCCAACGTCCTGACTTTC. Translation: CASSGGEGANVLTF.

The chain is built from TRBV19 and TRBJ2-3, with a tentative D call TRBD2 (7 bases). The CDR3 totals 14 residues. In germline, CDR1 is LNHDA, CDR2 SQIVND (reference sequence). V was clipped by 7 bases and J by 3 bases, with 14 bases between them. Here the CDR3 DNA reads TGTGCCAGTAAGAAGCGGGACATAACAGATACGCAGTATTTT. This encodes CASKKRDITDTQYF. Drawing the rest from reference TRBV19 and TRBJ2-3, the complete variable domain is DGGITQSPKYLFRKEGQNVTLSCEQNLNHDAMYWYRQDPGQGLRLIYYSQIVNDFQKGDIAEGYSVSREKKESFPLTVTSAQKNPTAFYLCASKKRDITDTQYFGPGTRLTVL.